This T cell receptor (beta chain) is drawn from a study of CD8 T cells in Susac syndrome. With random hexamers, 0.5 to 1 ug RNA was reverse transcribed. TCRdb fed the immunoSEQ multiplex PCR reads into MiXCR, producing one record per CDR3 protein. This table has more than 150,000 distinct CDR3 sequences, approximately 95% appearing once. The sequence derives from a human donor with Susac syndrome. The sequenced sample consisted of CD8+ T cells from PBMCs.

The CDR3 DNA follows: TGTGCCTGGGCCCTCGGTACTGGGGATGAGCAGTTCTTC. Encoded protein: CAWALGTGDEQFF. The rearrangement uses TRBV30 and TRBJ2-1; D ambiguous. Trimming removed 5 bases at V and 8 bases at J, with 16 bases between. CDR3 length: 13 amino acids. Looked up from germline, CDR1 is GTSNPN and CDR2 is SVGIG (reference sequence).